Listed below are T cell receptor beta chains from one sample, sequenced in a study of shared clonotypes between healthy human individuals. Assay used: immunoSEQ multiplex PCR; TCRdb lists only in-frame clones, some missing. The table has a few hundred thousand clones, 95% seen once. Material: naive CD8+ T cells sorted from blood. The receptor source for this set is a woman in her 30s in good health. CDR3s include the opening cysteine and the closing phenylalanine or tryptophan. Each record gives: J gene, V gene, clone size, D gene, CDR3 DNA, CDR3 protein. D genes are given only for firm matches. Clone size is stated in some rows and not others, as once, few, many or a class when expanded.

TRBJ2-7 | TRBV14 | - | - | TGTGCCAGCAGCCAAGAGTCCAGACGGGGATCCTACGAGCAGTACTTC | CASSQESRRGSYEQYF
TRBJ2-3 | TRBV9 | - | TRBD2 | TGTGCCAGCAGCGCCGGGGGGGGCCTCACAGATACGCAGTATTTT | CASSAGGGLTDTQYF
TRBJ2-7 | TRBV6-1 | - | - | TGTGCCAGCAGTGAAGAATCTTGGGGGCCGGCCTACGAGCAGTACTTC | CASSEESWGPAYEQYF
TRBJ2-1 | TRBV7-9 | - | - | TGTGCCAGCATCCAACTGGGCGAGCCCTACAATGAGCAGTTCTTC | CASIQLGEPYNEQFF
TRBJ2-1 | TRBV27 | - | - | TGTGCCAGCAGAGAAACAGGGGAGGGACAAGACTACAATGAGCAGTTCTTC | CASRETGEGQDYNEQFF
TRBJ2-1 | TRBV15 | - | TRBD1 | TGTGCCACCAGCAGAGCCAGGGGGTACAATGAGCAGTTCTTC | CATSRARGYNEQFF
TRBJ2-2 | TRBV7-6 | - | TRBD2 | TGTGCCAGCAGCTTAAATCGACTAGCGGGAAAGTTATTCACCGGGGAGCTGTTTTTT | CASSLNRLAGKLFTGELFF
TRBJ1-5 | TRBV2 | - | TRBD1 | TGTGCCAGCGGACAGGGCCCTTATAGCAATCAGCCCCAGCATTTT | CASGQGPYSNQPQHF
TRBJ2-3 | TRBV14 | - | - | TGTGCCAGCAGCCAAGAACCCGGGGGCATGGCAGATACGCAGTATTTT | CASSQEPGGMADTQYF
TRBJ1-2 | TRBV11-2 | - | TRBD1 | TGTGCCAGCAGCTCAGGGGGAGGGAGCTATGGCTACACCTTC | CASSSGGGSYGYTF
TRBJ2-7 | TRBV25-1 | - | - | TGTGCCAGCAGTGAAGGCGGGGCCTCCTACGAGCAGTACTTC | CASSEGGASYEQYF
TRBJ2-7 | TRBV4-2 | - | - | TGTGCCAGCAGCCAAGCGTCTACGGGGGCGGGATACGAGCAGTACTTC | CASSQASTGAGYEQYF
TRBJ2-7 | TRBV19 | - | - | TGTGCCAGGGAGGGGCAGGGCGGGTTTCGGCAGTACTTC | CAREGQGGFRQYF
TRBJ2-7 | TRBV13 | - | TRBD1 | TGTGCCAGCAGCTGGGGACAGGGGGCTTACGAGCAGTACTTC | CASSWGQGAYEQYF
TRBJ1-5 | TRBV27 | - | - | TGTGCCAGCAGTTTATCTGCCCCCGATCAGCCCCAGCATTTT | CASSLSAPDQPQHF
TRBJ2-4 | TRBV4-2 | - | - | TGTGCCAGCAGCCAAGATAGGGTGGAGGACGTTCAGTACTTC | CASSQDRVEDVQYF
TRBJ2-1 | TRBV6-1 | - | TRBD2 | TGTGCCAGCAGTGATGTCGGACTAGCGGGAACCGGGTTCTTC | CASSDVGLAGTGFF
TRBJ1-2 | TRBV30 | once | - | TGTGCCTGGAGTTTAACGACAGCCTATGGCTACACCTTC | CAWSLTTAYGYTF
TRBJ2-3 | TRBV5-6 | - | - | TGTGCCAGCAGCTTGGCGGGGGCCCCAGATACGCAGTATTTT | CASSLAGAPDTQYF
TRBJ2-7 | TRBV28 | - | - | TGTGCCAGCAGTTTACGCCGGGACGGCCACTACGAGCAGTACTTC | CASSLRRDGHYEQYF
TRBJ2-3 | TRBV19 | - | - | TGTGCCAGTAGTATTCCGGGCAGCACGTATACGCAGTATTTT | CASSIPGSTYTQYF
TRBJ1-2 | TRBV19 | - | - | TGTGCCAGTAGAAGAGACACCAGAACTAACTATGGCTACACCTTC | CASRRDTRTNYGYTF
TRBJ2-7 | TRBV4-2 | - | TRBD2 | TGTGCCAGCAGCCCGGAGCGGGAGGGATACGAGCAGTACTTC | CASSPEREGYEQYF
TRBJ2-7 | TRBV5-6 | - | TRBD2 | TGTGCCAGCCGGGGGACTAGCATGTCGTCGCAGTACTTC | CASRGTSMSSQYF
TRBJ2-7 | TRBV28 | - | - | TGTGCCAGCAGTTTAGAAGCAGGGACCTACGAGCAGTACTTC | CASSLEAGTYEQYF
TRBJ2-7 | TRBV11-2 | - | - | TGTGCCAGCAGCTTAGGAGGGGGCTACGAGCAGTACTTC | CASSLGGGYEQYF
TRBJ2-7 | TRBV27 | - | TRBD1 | TGTGCCAGCAGTTTATCGGGCGGGGACAGGGGCTACGAGCAGTACTTC | CASSLSGGDRGYEQYF
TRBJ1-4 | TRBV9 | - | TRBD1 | TGTGCCAGCAGCGTAGGTTTGGGACAGGGAATCCAGTTTGAAAAACTGTTTTTT | CASSVGLGQGIQFEKLFF
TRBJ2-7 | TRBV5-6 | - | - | TGTGCCAGCAGCGAAAGACACTTATCGGGGGAGCAGTACTTC | CASSERHLSGEQYF
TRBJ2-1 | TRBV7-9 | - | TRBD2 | TGTGCCAGTTTATCCGGGGGGAACAATGAGCAGTTCTTC | CASLSGGNNEQFF
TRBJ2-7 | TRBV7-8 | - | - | TGTGCCAGCAGCTTAAGTGACGGGGGCGAGCAGTACTTC | CASSLSDGGEQYF
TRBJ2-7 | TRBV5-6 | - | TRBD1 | TGTGCCAGCAGCCCCTTTTTAATGGGGGACAGGGGGGACTACGAGCAGTACTTC | CASSPFLMGDRGDYEQYF
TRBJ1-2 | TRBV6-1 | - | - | TGTGCCAGCAGTGAAGGGACGGCTCCGGACTATGGCTACACCTTC | CASSEGTAPDYGYTF
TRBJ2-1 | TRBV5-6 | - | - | TGTGCCAGCAGCTTGGACTGGGGCAATGAGCAGTTCTTC | CASSLDWGNEQFF
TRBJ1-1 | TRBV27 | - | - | TGTGCCAGCAGCCTCACACCGGGACCGAACACTGAAGCTTTCTTT | CASSLTPGPNTEAFF
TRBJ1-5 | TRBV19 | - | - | TGTGCCAGTAGTCCTCGCGGGGGAAGGAATCAGCCCCAGCATTTT | CASSPRGGRNQPQHF
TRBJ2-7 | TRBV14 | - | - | TGTGCCAGCAGCCAGTGGGGTGGGCTAGCCTACGAGCAGTACTTC | CASSQWGGLAYEQYF
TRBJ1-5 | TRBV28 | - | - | TGTGCCAGCAGTTCGGGGGTTCATAGCAATCAGCCCCAGCATTTT | CASSSGVHSNQPQHF
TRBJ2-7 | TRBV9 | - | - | TGTGCCAGCAGCGTAGGACAGAACTACGAGCAGTACTTC | CASSVGQNYEQYF
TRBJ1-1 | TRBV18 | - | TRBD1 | TGTGCCAGCTCACCAACCAAAGGGACAGGGGGAACCGAAGCTTTCTTT | CASSPTKGTGGTEAFF
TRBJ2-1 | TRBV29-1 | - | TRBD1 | TGCAGCGTTGAAGATCTGGGGACAGGTTTCAATGAGCAGTTCTTC | CSVEDLGTGFNEQFF
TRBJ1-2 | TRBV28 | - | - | TGTGCCAGCAACAGCCCGGAGGGCTATGGCTACACCTTC | CASNSPEGYGYTF
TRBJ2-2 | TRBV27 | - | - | TGTGCCAGCAGTACCCGGACAGCCGGGGAGCTGTTTTTT | CASSTRTAGELFF
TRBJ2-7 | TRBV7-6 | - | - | TGTGCCAGCAGCTTAAGGACAGTTGGATCCTACGAGCAGTACTTC | CASSLRTVGSYEQYF